This paragraph reports one T cell receptor beta chain. Its antigen is currently unknown. The sample is drawn from a study of cytomegalovirus exposure and HLA in healthy donors. Study-wide points: High sensitivity and specificity were reportedly achieved when the classifier diagnosed cytomegalovirus status. The number of N-insertions in an Asian-associated ancestry cluster was reportedly below the approximately 600-donor mean in a later analysis.

Researchers ran the PCR with 60 Vbeta and 13 Jbeta primers. Only in-frame clones appear in the TCRdb table, and some are missing; sequencing was by immunoSEQ multiplex PCR. The sample lists under 200,000 clones; approximately 86% were seen once. The sample comprised PBMCs. This clonotype was sampled from a woman younger than 45 in good health and CMV-seronegative.

The CDR3 spells CASSLGSGVGTDTQYF. In DNA, the CDR3 is TGTGCCAGCAGCTTGGGTTCGGGAGTGGGCACAGATACGCAGTATTTT. The V gene is TRBV11-1, the J gene TRBJ2-3; D may be TRBD2 (6 bases). The V end was cut by 3 bases, the J end by 1 base, with 14 bases between. Germline V lookup: CDR1 SGHAT, CDR2 FQDESV (reference sequence). The length of the CDR3 is 16 residues.